This record looks at one T cell receptor (beta chain) sequence and its context. The data are from a study of cytomegalovirus exposure and HLA in healthy donors. PCR amplification relied on 60 Vbeta primers (plus 13 Jbeta primers). Produced via immunoSEQ multiplex PCR; TCRdb's table is partial and in-frame only. In the table there are more than 80,000 clones, about 76% of which are singletons. Sequenced material: PBMCs. The clonotype comes from a woman between 45 and 60 years old in good health and CMV-seropositive.

The CDR3 here is CASSFFRDTQSTGYTF. As DNA, the CDR3 is TGCGCCAGCAGTTTTTTCCGGGACACTCAATCGACCGGCTACACCTTC. The chain uses TRBV5-1 and TRBJ1-2; D might be TRBD1 (6 bases). V was trimmed by 5 bases and J by 8 bases, leaving 25 bases between them. Germline values: CDR1 SGHRS, CDR2 YFSETQ. CDR3 length equals 16 residues.